One sample yielded the 19 T cell receptor beta chains listed below, sequenced in a study of T cell responses to AZD1222 COVID-19 vaccine. Clones were read by immunoSEQ multiplex PCR, and TCRdb kept only the in-frame ones, dropping some. The table has about 150,000 clones, approximately 90% seen once; the top ten hold around 1.3%. The sequences come from peripheral blood, collected 28 days after the second AZD1222 dose. Receptor source: an adult who received the AZD1222 COVID-19 vaccine.

The chain employs TRBV9 and TRBJ2-1; 9 bases align to TRBD2. Germline-derived CDR1 and CDR2 are SGDLS and YYNGEE. Trimming at V came to 2 bases and at J to 7 bases, leaving 10 bases not matched to a gene. This CDR3 region has 16 residues. The CDR3 DNA reads TGTGCCAGCAGCGTGAGTCTAGCGGGGAGTGGGAATGAGCAGTTCTTC. Amino acid sequence: CASSVSLAGSGNEQFF.

V is TRBV3-1 (or the pseudogene TRBV3-2) and J is TRBJ1-5; D possibly corresponds to TRBD1 (6 bases). Germline assignment: CDR1 LGHDT and CDR2 YNNKEL (reference sequence). V lost 5 bases to trimming and J lost 5 bases, with 13 bases between them. This CDR3 spans 14 amino acids. CDR3 region: CASSLDSFYQPQHF. The CDR3 DNA follows: TGTGCCAGCAGCTTGGACAGCTTCTATCAGCCCCAGCATTTT.

This rearrangement joins TRBV11-1 to TRBJ2-3, with D possibly TRBD2 on 5 matching bases. The V and J ends lost 4 bases and 0 bases respectively, with 11 bases between them. This CDR3 comprises 15 residues. CDR1 is SGHAT and CDR2 is FQDESV in the germline V gene (reference sequence). In DNA form, the CDR3 reads TGTGCCAGCAGCTCGGGTGGGAGAAGCACAGATACGCAGTATTTT. Its protein product is CASSSGGRSTDTQYF.

The rearrangement links TRBV28 to TRBJ2-1; D possibly corresponds to TRBD1 (6 bases). CDR3 length equals 16 residues. Germline CDR1 and CDR2: MDHEN and SYDVKM. V lost 5 bases and J lost 2, with 16 bases in between. Here the CDR3 DNA reads TGTGCCAGCAGTATGCTGGGGGCAAGCGCCTACAATGAGCAGTTCTTC. It codes for CASSMLGASAYNEQFF.

This chain's CDR3 is CASSESGTYQPQHF. The CDR3 bases are TGTGCCAGCAGTGAATCGGGGACCTATCAGCCCCAGCATTTT. The genes are TRBV6-1 and TRBJ1-5, with TRBD1 as a possible D gene (5 bases). Germline CDR1 is MNHNS and CDR2 is SASEGT. V lost 2 bases and J 5 bases, leaving 10 bases between the germline ends. CDR3 length equals 14 residues.

V is TRBV27 and J is TRBJ2-7; D is ambiguous. Germline CDR1 is MNHEY and CDR2 is SMNVEV (reference sequence). V was trimmed by 1 base and J by 2 bases, leaving 12 bases between them. There are 15 residues in the CDR3. The CDR3 loop reads CASSLFLGFPYEQYF. CDR3 nucleotides: TGTGCCAGCAGTTTATTTCTGGGGTTCCCCTACGAGCAGTACTTC.

The chain recombines TRBV5-1 with TRBJ2-7; the match to TRBD1 covers 11 bases. CDR1 is SGHRS and CDR2 is YFSETQ in the germline V gene. The CDR3 spans 14 residues. V lost 4 bases, J lost 5 bases, and 5 bases stayed unmatched. This chain's CDR3 is CASSAGQGANEQYF. CDR3 nucleotide sequence: TGCGCCAGCAGCGCCGGACAGGGGGCTAACGAGCAGTACTTC.

The chain has TRBV7-2 and TRBJ1-6; D ambiguous. V lost 1 base, J lost 7 bases, and 2 bases lay in between. From germline, CDR1 is SGHTA and CDR2 FQGNSA. The CDR3 has 12 amino acids. CDR3 in DNA: TGTGCCAGCAGCTTAGTGAATTCACCCCTCCACTTT. Protein sequence: CASSLVNSPLHF. Supplemented by reference TRBV7-2 and TRBJ1-6, the full variable domain reads GAGVSQSPSNKVTEKGKDVELRCDPISGHTALYWYRQSLGQGLEFLIYFQGNSAPDKSGLPSDRFSAERTGGSVSTLTIQRTQQEDSAVYLCASSLVNSPLHFGNGTRLTVT.

The sample holds one count of this clone. The CDR3: CASSVGGRGTDTQYF. In DNA, the CDR3 is TGTGCCAGCAGCGTAGGCGGGAGAGGCACAGATACGCAGTATTTT. This chain uses TRBV9 with TRBJ2-3; 7 bases are a match to TRBD2. After removal of 0 bases from V and 1 base from J, the junction contained 2 bases not matched to a gene. The CDR3 length is 15 residues. Germline CDR1 and CDR2: SGDLS and YYNGEE.

About this clone itself: The same CDR3 arises from other DNA sequences in this sample as well. This chain joins TRBV18 and TRBJ1-4; 7 nucleotides line up with TRBD1. CDR3 length equals 14 residues. The V and J ends lost 6 bases and 2 bases, in that order; junction bases with no gene match: 3. Germline-derived CDR1 and CDR2 are KGHSH and LQKENI. In DNA, the CDR3 is TGTGCCAGCTCTCGACAGGGTACTAATGAAAAACTGTTTTTT. Its protein is CASSRQGTNEKLFF.

This sequence joins TRBV10-2 and TRBJ1-2; D not resolved. Germline values: CDR1 WSHSY, CDR2 SAAADI. The CDR3 is 12 residues long. Deletions cut 6 bases from V and 2 bases from J, with 7 bases between. The CDR3 DNA follows: TGCGCCAGCAGGGATCGGAACTATGGCTACACCTTC. It translates to CASRDRNYGYTF.

The chain joins TRBV6-4 to TRBJ1-5, with D unresolved. The ends were cut back, 6 bases at V and 7 bases at J, with 13 bases in the middle. This CDR3 contains 13 residues. Germline values: CDR1 MRHNA, CDR2 SNTAGT. This CDR3 reads CASSPNLGQPQHF. The CDR3, as DNA: TGTGCCAGCAGCCCCAACCTGGGGCAGCCCCAGCATTTT.

The rearrangement uses TRBV29-1 and TRBJ2-1; D is ambiguous. The CDR3 spans 14 residues. Per germline, CDR1 SQVTM and CDR2 ANQGSEA. The germline V and J ends were trimmed by 6 bases and 3 bases, with 15 bases remaining between them. This chain's CDR3 is CSVPGPKDYNEQFF. Here the CDR3 DNA reads TGCAGCGTCCCGGGCCCAAAAGACTACAATGAGCAGTTCTTC.

The genes are TRBV5-1 and TRBJ1-1, with D uncertain. The germline CDR1 and CDR2 sequences are SGHRS and YFSETQ. CDR3 size: 15 residues. Trimming left V 2 bases short and J 3 bases short, with 14 bases between. This chain's CDR3 is CASSLTGGVDTEAFF. The CDR3 bases are TGCGCCAGCAGCTTAACGGGTGGTGTGGACACTGAAGCTTTCTTT.

The chain recombines TRBV20-1 with TRBJ2-3; 7 bases agree with TRBD1. CDR1 is DFQATT, CDR2 SNEGSKA, per germline (reference sequence). CDR3 length equals 19 residues. Trimming at V came to 3 bases and at J to 0 bases, leaving 18 bases not matched to a gene. The chain's CDR3 is CSASQYNRGRGSSTDTQYF. The CDR3, as DNA: TGCAGTGCTAGTCAATACAACAGGGGAAGAGGATCGAGCACAGATACGCAGTATTTT.

The chain joins TRBV14 to TRBJ2-1, with D possibly being TRBD1 or TRBD2 (5 bases each). The CDR3 runs to 16 residues. The ends were cut back, 0 bases at V and 9 bases at J, with 18 bases in the middle. Germline CDR1 is SGHDN and CDR2 is FVKESK. CDR3 sequence reads: CASSQDLGKRDGEQFF. The CDR3 coding sequence is TGTGCCAGCAGCCAAGATTTGGGGAAGAGGGACGGTGAGCAGTTCTTC.

V usage is TRBV12-5 and J usage is TRBJ2-7; 10 nucleotides agree with TRBD1. V lost 4 bases and J lost 4; bases outside the gene matches: 4. Germline V gives CDR1 LGHNT, CDR2 FRNRAP. CDR3 length: 14 amino acids. The CDR3 region has the DNA TGTGCTAGTGGTTCACCGGGACAGGGGTACGAGCAGTACTTC. It translates to CASGSPGQGYEQYF. Looking up the rest from reference TRBV12-5 and TRBJ2-7 gives the full variable domain: DARVTQTPRHKVTEMGQEVTMRCQPILGHNTVFWYRQTMMQGLELLAYFRNRAPLDDSGMPKDRFSAEMPDATLATLKIQPSEPRDSAVYFCASGSPGQGYEQYFGPGTRLTVT.

The rearrangement links TRBV28 to TRBJ2-7, with TRBD1 matching over 7 bases. The CDR3 loop spans 12 amino acids. CDR1 and CDR2 (germline): MDHEN, SYDVKM. Losses at the gene ends were 6 bases for V and 5 bases for J; bases not matched to a gene: 4. CDR3 protein: CASSTTGDEQYF. The CDR3 bases are TGTGCCAGCAGCACTACAGGGGACGAGCAGTACTTC.

The rearrangement joins TRBV3-1 (or the pseudogene TRBV3-2) to TRBJ1-6; a weak D match, TRBD1 (5 bases). The CDR3 has 13 amino acids. Germline assignment: CDR1 LGHDT and CDR2 YNNKEL (reference sequence). Deletions cut 1 base from V and 9 bases from J, with 7 bases between. The DNA for the CDR3 is TGTGCCAGCAGCCAAGGGGGACCTTCACCCCTCCACTTT. As protein: CASSQGGPSPLHF.